The 22 T cell receptor beta chains listed next were all sequenced from one sample in a study of CD8 T cells in ankylosing spondylitis. Overall study results and limits: About 8 highly homologous variants made up a TCR beta motif, and this motif appeared characteristic of ankylosing spondylitis blood.

TCRdb re-called the 5' RACE reads through MiXCR, storing one row per CDR3 protein. The sample records around 770,000 distinct CDR3 sequences, around 19% being singletons. These receptors' targets are unknown. Sequencing input: blood, either unsorted or a sorted T cell fraction (not recorded which). The receptors derive from a male donor with ankylosing spondylitis.

The CDR3 loop is CASSQGPDSAFF. The DNA for the CDR3 is TGTGCCAGCAGTCAGGGGCCCGACTCGGCTTTCTTT. The V gene is TRBV11-1, the J gene TRBJ1-1; possible D gene TRBD1, 6 bases. The CDR3 sequence is 12 residues long. CDR1 and CDR2 (germline): SGHAT, FQDESV (reference sequence). V dropped 6 bases and J dropped 11 bases, with 16 bases sitting between them.

This clonotype was counted a few times. The chain joins TRBV6-2 or TRBV6-3 to TRBJ2-7; D tentatively fits TRBD1 or TRBD2 (5 bases each). Germline CDR1 MNHEY, CDR2 SVGEGT. This CDR3 contains 12 residues. With 5 bases removed from V and 5 bases from J, the gap between germline ends came to 10 bases. In DNA form, the CDR3 reads TGTGCCAGCAGTGGGGACGTCCACGAGCAGTACTTC. It codes for CASSGDVHEQYF.

This clonotype came up a few times. The chain uses TRBV28 and TRBJ2-7; 7 bases are shared with TRBD1. The CDR3 runs 13 residues. V was clipped by 10 bases and J by 0 bases; unmatched bases: 6. In germline, CDR1 is MDHEN, CDR2 SYDVKM. This chain's CDR3 is CAILGTASYEQYF. CDR3 in DNA: TGTGCCATCCTAGGGACAGCCTCCTACGAGCAGTACTTC.

This clonotype occurred a few times. The J gene is TRBJ2-1, the V gene TRBV29-1; TRBD2 matches 11 bases. The CDR3 is 14 residues long. The germline gives CDR1 SQVTM, CDR2 ANQGSEA. Germline trimming cut 7 bases from V and 15 bases from J; bases unmatched to any gene: 17. In DNA form, the CDR3 reads TGCAGCGCTATACTAGCGGGAGACCAGAAAAGGGTGTTCTTC. Amino acids: CSAILAGDQKRVFF.

V usage is TRBV4-1 and J usage is TRBJ1-6; D ambiguous. From germline, CDR1 is MGHRA and CDR2 YSYEKL. The V end was cut by 3 bases, the J end by 0 bases, with 6 bases between. CDR3 length equals 15 residues. CDR3: CASSHQDSYNSPLHF. CDR3 nucleotide sequence: TGCGCCAGCAGCCACCAAGACTCCTATAATTCACCCCTCCACTTT.

The V gene is TRBV27, the J gene TRBJ2-6; D possibly corresponds to TRBD1 (5 bases). This CDR3 has 16 residues. CDR1 is MNHEY, CDR2 SMNVEV, per germline (reference sequence). Trimming took off 1 base at V and 4 bases at J, with 11 bases between the two ends. The CDR3 sequence: CASSLLSGYGANVLTF. CDR3 coding DNA: TGTGCCAGCAGTTTATTATCAGGGTACGGGGCCAACGTCCTGACTTTC. The full variable domain, in which reference TRBV27 and TRBJ2-6 provide the parts outside the CDR3, is EAQVTQNPRYLITVTGKKLTVTCSQNMNHEYMSWYRQDPGLGLRQIYYSMNVEVTDKGDVPEGYKVSRKEKRNFPLILESPSPNQTSLYFCASSLLSGYGANVLTFGAGSRLTVL.

V gene TRBV20-1 combines with J gene TRBJ1-1; 10 bases are shared with TRBD1. The germline V gene has CDR1 DFQATT and CDR2 SNEGSKA (reference sequence). The CDR3 has 16 amino acids. After removal of 6 bases from V and 4 bases from J, the junction contained 14 bases not matched to a gene. The CDR3 reads CSALPTDRGVGTEAFF. Written as DNA, the CDR3 is TGCAGTGCCCTCCCGACGGACAGGGGGGTAGGCACTGAAGCTTTCTTT.

This clonotype was picked up a small number of times. V usage is TRBV5-5 and J usage is TRBJ2-1; 7 bases map to TRBD2. The germline CDR1 and CDR2 sequences are SGHKS and YYEKEE (reference sequence). The CDR3 is made up of 17 amino acids. V trimming: 2 bases; J trimming: 0 bases; junction bases outside the gene matches: 8. CDR3 bases: TGTGCCAGCAGCTTAAAATGGGAGGGGCCCTCCTACAATGAGCAGTTCTTC. Protein product: CASSLKWEGPSYNEQFF.

The J gene is TRBJ2-5, the V gene TRBV20-1; 8 bases line up with TRBD2. The germline gives CDR1 DFQATT, CDR2 SNEGSKA (reference sequence). V dropped 3 bases and J dropped 4; count of bases not matched to a gene: 4. This CDR3 region has 13 residues. The CDR3 loop is CSASSGNGETQYF. In DNA, the CDR3 is TGCAGTGCTAGTAGCGGGAACGGAGAGACCCAGTACTTC.

This sequence joins TRBV20-1 and TRBJ2-1; either TRBD1 or TRBD2 may supply D (5 bases each). Per the germline V gene, CDR1 is DFQATT and CDR2 is SNEGSKA (reference sequence). The CDR3 length is 16 residues. Deletions cut 1 base from V and 2 bases from J, with 15 bases between. The CDR3 region has the DNA TGCAGTGCTAGAGTGGTGGGGCAGGGACCCTACAATGAGCAGTTCTTC. Encoded protein: CSARVVGQGPYNEQFF.

The V and J genes are TRBV6-1 and TRBJ2-2; 14 bases fit TRBD2. Germline CDR1 and CDR2: MNHNS and SASEGT. J lost 6 bases, V lost 6 bases, and 6 bases had no gene match. The CDR3 consists of 16 residues. The CDR3 here is CASSRLAGGPSGELFF. The CDR3 DNA is TGTGCCAGCAGCAGACTAGCGGGAGGGCCCTCCGGGGAGCTGTTTTTT.

This clonotype was recorded a few times. J is TRBJ2-2 and V is TRBV11-2, with D tentatively TRBD1 (6 bases). Germline V gene lookup returns CDR1 SGHAT and CDR2 FQNNGV. Trimming pared 5 bases from V and 7 bases from J, leaving 11 bases between. This CDR3 comprises 13 residues. DNA of the CDR3: TGTGCCAGCAGCCAAGGACAGTACGGGGAGCTGTTTTTT. Residues: CASSQGQYGELFF.

The chain combines TRBV4-2 with TRBJ1-2; D perhaps matches TRBD1 (6 bases). CDR3 length: 14 amino acids. Trimming left V 0 bases short and J 5 bases short, with 10 bases between. Germline V gene lookup returns CDR1 LGHNA and CDR2 YNFKEQ. The CDR3 bases are TGTGCCAGCAGCCAAGATGTAACAGGGTATGGCTACACCTTC. It codes for CASSQDVTGYGYTF.

In its sample, this clonotype was seen a few times. This chain links TRBV12-3 or TRBV12-4 with TRBJ2-5; D is possibly TRBD1 or TRBD2 (5 bases each). V shed 3 bases and J shed 5 bases, with 7 bases lying between them. The CDR3 has 12 residues. The CDR3 region has the DNA TGTGCCAGCAGTTTTGGGACCGAGACCCAGTACTTC. Amino acids: CASSFGTETQYF.

The V gene is TRBV7-8, the J gene TRBJ2-7; D perhaps matches TRBD2 (6 bases). Germline CDR1 and CDR2: SGHVS and FQNEAQ. The V end lost 4 bases, the J end lost 4 bases, and 20 bases lay between the germline ends. The CDR3 covers 16 residues. CDR3 region: CASSSPYSGPGYEQYF. CDR3 DNA sequence: TGTGCCAGCAGCTCACCCTATAGCGGTCCCGGGTACGAGCAGTACTTC.

This clonotype occurred a few times. The J gene is TRBJ2-7, the V gene TRBV6-2 or TRBV6-3; 10 nucleotides match TRBD2. The germline CDR1 and CDR2 sequences are MNHEY and SVGEGT. V was clipped by 0 bases and J by 2 bases; unmatched bases: 10. This CDR3 is 18 amino acids long. The chain's CDR3 is CASSYSGTSSGGTYEQYF. The CDR3 DNA follows: TGTGCCAGCAGTTACTCTGGTACTTCTAGCGGGGGTACCTACGAGCAGTACTTC.

The chain recombines TRBV7-9 with TRBJ2-7; D possibly matches TRBD1 or TRBD2 (6 bases each). V was clipped by 1 base and J by 0 bases, with 16 bases between them. Germline assignment: CDR1 SEHNR and CDR2 FQNEAQ (reference sequence). This CDR3 is built from 17 residues. The CDR3 sequence: CASSLGVGGPTSYEQYF. The CDR3 DNA is TGTGCCAGCAGCTTAGGGGTAGGGGGGCCAACCTCCTACGAGCAGTACTTC.

The chain employs TRBV7-3 and TRBJ2-4; no clear D gene. Trimming took 5 bases from V and 4 from J, leaving 9 bases between them. CDR3 length equals 13 residues. Germline CDR1 and CDR2: SGHTA and FQGTGA. CDR3 sequence: CASSTRPKNIQYF. The CDR3 nucleotides read TGTGCCAGCAGCACACGACCGAAAAACATTCAGTACTTC.

The chain has TRBV11-2 and TRBJ1-2; TRBD1 matches at 7 bases. Germline lookup yields CDR1 SGHAT and CDR2 FQNNGV. The CDR3 spans 16 residues. The trim removed 4 bases at V and 0 bases at J, leaving 8 bases unmatched. CDR3 amino acids: CASSSNRGHPNYGYTF. The CDR3 region has the DNA TGTGCCAGCAGCTCCAACAGGGGACACCCTAACTATGGCTACACCTTC. The full variable domain, completed using reference TRBV11-2 and TRBJ1-2, is EAGVAQSPRYKIIEKRQSVAFWCNPISGHATLYWYQQILGQGPKLLIQFQNNGVVDDSQLPKDRFSAERLKGVDSTLKIQPAKLEDSAVYLCASSSNRGHPNYGYTFGSGTRLTVV.

V gene TRBV24-1 combines with J gene TRBJ2-3; 9 bases are a match to TRBD2. CDR3 size: 15 residues. Per the germline V gene, CDR1 is KGHDR and CDR2 is SFDVKD. The junction had 5 bases not matched to a gene; V was cut back by 4 bases and J by 4 bases. CDR3 coding DNA: TGTGCCACCAGTGACATAGCGGGAGAGGCAGATACGCAGTATTTT. This translates into CATSDIAGEADTQYF.

The chain combines TRBV6-1 with TRBJ1-3, with D tentatively TRBD1 (5 bases). The CDR3 has 15 amino acids. The V and J ends lost 4 bases and 2 bases respectively, with 12 bases between them. Looked up from germline, CDR1 is MNHNS and CDR2 is SASEGT. CDR3 DNA sequence: TGTGCCAGCAGTGGGGACCTTAGGCCTGGAAACACCATATATTTT. Translation gives CASSGDLRPGNTIYF.

The V call is TRBV16, the J call TRBJ2-7; D gene uncertain. V lost 1 base and J lost 3, with 4 bases in between. The CDR3 covers 12 residues. CDR1 and CDR2 (germline): KGHSY, FQNENV. CDR3 sequence: CASSQLGYEQYF. The CDR3 DNA sequence: TGTGCCAGCAGCCAATTGGGCTACGAGCAGTACTTC.